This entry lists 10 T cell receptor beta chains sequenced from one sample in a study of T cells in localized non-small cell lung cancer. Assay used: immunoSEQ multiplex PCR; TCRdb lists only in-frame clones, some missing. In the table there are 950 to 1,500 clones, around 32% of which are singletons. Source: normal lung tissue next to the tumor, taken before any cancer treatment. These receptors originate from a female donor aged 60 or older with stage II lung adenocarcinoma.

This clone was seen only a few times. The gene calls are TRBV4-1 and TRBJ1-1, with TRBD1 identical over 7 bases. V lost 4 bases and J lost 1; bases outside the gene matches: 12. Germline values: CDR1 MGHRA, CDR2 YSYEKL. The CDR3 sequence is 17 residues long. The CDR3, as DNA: TGCGCCAGCAGCCCCGTAGTTAACCGGGACAGGAACACTGAAGCTTTCTTT. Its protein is CASSPVVNRDRNTEAFF.

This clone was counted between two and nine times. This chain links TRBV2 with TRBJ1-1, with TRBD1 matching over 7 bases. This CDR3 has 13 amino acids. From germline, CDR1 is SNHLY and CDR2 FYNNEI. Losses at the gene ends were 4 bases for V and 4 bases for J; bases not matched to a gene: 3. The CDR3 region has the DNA TGTGCCAGCAGTGGGGGGGACAGCACTGAAGCTTTCTTT. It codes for CASSGGDSTEAFF. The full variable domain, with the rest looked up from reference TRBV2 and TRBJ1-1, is EPEVTQTPSHQVTQMGQEVILRCVPISNHLYFYWYRQILGQKVEFLVSFYNNEISEKSEIFDDQFSVERPDGSNFTLKIRSTKLEDSAMYFCASSGGDSTEAFFGQGTRLTVV.

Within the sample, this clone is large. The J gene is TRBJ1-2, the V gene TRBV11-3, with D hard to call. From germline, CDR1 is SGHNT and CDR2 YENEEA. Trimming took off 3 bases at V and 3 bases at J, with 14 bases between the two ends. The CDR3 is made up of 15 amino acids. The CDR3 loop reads CASSLLSDIDYGYTF. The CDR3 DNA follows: TGTGCCAGCAGCTTGTTGTCAGACATCGACTATGGCTACACCTTC.

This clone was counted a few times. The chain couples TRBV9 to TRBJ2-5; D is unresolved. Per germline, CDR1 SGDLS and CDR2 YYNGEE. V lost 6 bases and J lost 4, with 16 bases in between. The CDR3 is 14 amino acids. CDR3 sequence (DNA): TGTGCCAGCAACCTCCGGGCCGAGGCAGAGACCCAGTACTTC. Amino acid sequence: CASNLRAEAETQYF.

CDR3 residues: CASSLSLAHSYNEQFF. The CDR3 DNA reads TGTGCCAGCAGCTTGTCTCTCGCCCACTCCTACAATGAGCAGTTCTTC. The rearrangement links TRBV11-3 to TRBJ2-1; D not resolved. The CDR3 has 16 residues. Germline V gene sequence: CDR1 SGHNT, CDR2 YENEEA. Between the trimmed V and J ends, which lost 3 bases and 0 bases, there was a span of 12 bases.

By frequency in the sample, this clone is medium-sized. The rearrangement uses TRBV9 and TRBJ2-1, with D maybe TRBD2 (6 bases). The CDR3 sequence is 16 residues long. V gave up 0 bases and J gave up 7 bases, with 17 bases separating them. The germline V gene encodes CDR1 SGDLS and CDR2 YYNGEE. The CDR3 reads CASSVAGGALGNEQFF. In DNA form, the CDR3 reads TGTGCCAGCAGCGTAGCCGGCGGGGCTTTGGGGAATGAGCAGTTCTTC.

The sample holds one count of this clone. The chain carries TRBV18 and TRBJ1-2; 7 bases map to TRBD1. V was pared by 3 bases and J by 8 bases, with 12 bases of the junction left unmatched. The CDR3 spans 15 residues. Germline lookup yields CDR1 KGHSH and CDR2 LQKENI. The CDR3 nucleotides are TGTGCCAGCTCACCTGAATCGAGGGGGCGCGAAGGCTACACCTTC. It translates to CASSPESRGREGYTF. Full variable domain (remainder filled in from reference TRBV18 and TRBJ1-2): NAGVMQNPRHLVRRRGQEARLRCSPMKGHSHVYWYRQLPEEGLKFMVYLQKENIIDESGMPKERFSAEFPKEGPSILRIQQVVRGDSAAYFCASSPESRGREGYTFGSGTRLTVV.

The CDR3 here is CASSLGGQGRRANEKLFF. DNA of the CDR3: TGCGCCAGCAGCTTGGGGGGACAGGGTCGGAGGGCTAATGAAAAACTGTTTTTT. This rearrangement joins TRBV5-1 to TRBJ1-4; 9 nucleotides match TRBD1. Germline CDR1 and CDR2: SGHRS and YFSETQ. The CDR3 has 18 residues. V shed 0 bases, J shed 3 bases, and the junction held 9 bases outside the gene matches.

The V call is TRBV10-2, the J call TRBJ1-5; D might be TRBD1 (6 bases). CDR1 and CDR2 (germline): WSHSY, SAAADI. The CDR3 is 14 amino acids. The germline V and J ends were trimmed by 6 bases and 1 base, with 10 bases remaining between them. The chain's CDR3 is CASSGTRSNQPQHF. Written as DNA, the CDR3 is TGCGCCAGCAGCGGGACACGGAGCAATCAGCCCCAGCATTTT.

The CDR3 sequence: CASTPDRSLFGYTF. Written as DNA, the CDR3 is TGTGCCAGCACCCCGGACAGATCCCTCTTCGGCTACACCTTC. V usage is TRBV11-3 and J usage is TRBJ1-2; maybe TRBD1 (6 bases). Trimming took 7 bases from V and 8 from J, leaving 20 bases between them. CDR1 and CDR2 from the germline V gene are SGHNT and YENEEA. CDR3 length: 14 residues.